These T cell receptor beta chains were read from a single sample in a study of response to subunit inactivated influenza vaccine. MiXCR, run by TCRdb on the RT-PCR reads, gives a single entry per CDR3 protein. The data contain roughly 520,000 distinct CDR3 sequences, approximately 24% of them singletons. The sequenced sample was CD4+ T cells sorted from PBMCs, obtained 4 to 6 days after vaccination. The receptors here all came from a man in his fifties or sixties who received an inactivated influenza vaccine. Each CDR3 is given with its conserved first and last residue. Each record gives: V gene, J gene, clone size, D gene, CDR3 DNA, CDR3 protein. The D gene is left open where the match is weak. The size field is filled for only some rows; it gives once, few, many or a size class.

v_gene: TRBV20-1; j_gene: TRBJ2-7; abundance: .; d_gene: TRBD2; CDR3nt: TGCAGTGCTAGAACAGCGGGAGTCTACGAGCAGTACTTC; CDR3aa: CSARTAGVYEQYF
v_gene: TRBV6-1; j_gene: TRBJ2-2; abundance: few; d_gene: .; CDR3nt: TGTGCCAGCAGCCAACAGGGTGTGACCACCGGGGAGCTGTTTTTT; CDR3aa: CASSQQGVTTGELFF
v_gene: TRBV10-3; j_gene: TRBJ1-5; abundance: .; d_gene: TRBD1; CDR3nt: TGTGCCATCGGGACAGACAATCAGCCCCAGCATTTT; CDR3aa: CAIGTDNQPQHF
v_gene: TRBV18; j_gene: TRBJ2-1; abundance: .; d_gene: .; CDR3nt: TGTGCCAGCTCAAACGGAATAGGGACGGCTTATTACAATGAGCAGTTCTTC; CDR3aa: CASSNGIGTAYYNEQFF
v_gene: TRBV29-1; j_gene: TRBJ2-1; abundance: few; d_gene: .; CDR3nt: TGCAGCGTTGAAGATCGGCCAACCACGGGGAATGAGCAGTTCTTC; CDR3aa: CSVEDRPTTGNEQFF
v_gene: TRBV20-1; j_gene: TRBJ2-1; abundance: .; d_gene: TRBD2; CDR3nt: TGCAGTGTCACAGCTCCTATATCTAGCGGCCACTACAATGAGCAGTTCTTC; CDR3aa: CSVTAPISSGHYNEQFF
v_gene: TRBV12-3/TRBV12-4; j_gene: TRBJ2-7; abundance: many; d_gene: TRBD2; CDR3nt: TGTGCCAGCAGTTTCTCGGCTAGCGGGAGCTACGAGCAGTACTTC; CDR3aa: CASSFSASGSYEQYF
v_gene: TRBV10-3; j_gene: TRBJ2-7; abundance: few; d_gene: .; CDR3nt: TGTGCCTCCCAAGGGCAGGGGATCAACGAGCAGTACTTC; CDR3aa: CASQGQGINEQYF
v_gene: TRBV4-2; j_gene: TRBJ2-7; abundance: .; d_gene: .; CDR3nt: TGTGCCAGCAGCCAAGATTCAGGGGACTACGAGCAGTACTTC; CDR3aa: CASSQDSGDYEQYF
v_gene: TRBV7-9; j_gene: TRBJ2-7; abundance: .; d_gene: .; CDR3nt: TGTGCCAGCAGCTTAGGGCCCCACAGCTCCTACGAGCAGTACTTC; CDR3aa: CASSLGPHSSYEQYF
v_gene: TRBV12-3/TRBV12-4; j_gene: TRBJ2-3; abundance: few; d_gene: .; CDR3nt: TGTGCCAGCAGTTTCGGGATCGCAGATACGCAGTATTTT; CDR3aa: CASSFGIADTQYF